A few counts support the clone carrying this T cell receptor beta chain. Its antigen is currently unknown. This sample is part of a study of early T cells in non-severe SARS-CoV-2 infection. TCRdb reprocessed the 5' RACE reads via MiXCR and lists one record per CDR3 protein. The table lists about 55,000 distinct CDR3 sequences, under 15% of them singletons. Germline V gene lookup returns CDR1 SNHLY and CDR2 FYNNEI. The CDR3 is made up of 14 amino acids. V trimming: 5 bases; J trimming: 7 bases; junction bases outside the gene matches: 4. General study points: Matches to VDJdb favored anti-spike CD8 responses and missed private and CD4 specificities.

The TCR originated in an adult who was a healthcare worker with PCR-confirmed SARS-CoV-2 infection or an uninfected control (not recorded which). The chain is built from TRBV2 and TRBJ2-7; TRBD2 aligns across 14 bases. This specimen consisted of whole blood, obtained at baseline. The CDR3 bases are TGTGCCAGCAGTCCGGGACTAGCGGGAGATGAGCAGTACTTC. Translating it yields CASSPGLAGDEQYF.